The 22 T cell receptor beta chains below were found in one sample sequenced in a study of cytomegalovirus exposure and HLA in healthy donors. Amplification used 60 Vbeta primers and 13 Jbeta primers. TCRdb keeps only in-frame clones here, not all; method: immunoSEQ multiplex PCR. Among around 130,000 clones listed, roughly 80% were seen once. The sequenced material came from PBMCs. The receptors shown here come from a man in his thirties or forties in good health and CMV-seronegative.

V is TRBV5-1 and J is TRBJ2-5, with 9 bases identical to TRBD2. The CDR3 consists of 17 residues. With V trimmed by 0 bases and J by 5 bases, 11 bases remained unmatched. The germline CDR1 and CDR2 sequences are SGHRS and YFSETQ. The CDR3 region has the DNA TGCGCCAGCAGCTTGGCCTCTGGGACTAGCTTTGGGGAGACCCAGTACTTC. Translated, it gives CASSLASGTSFGETQYF. The full variable domain, its missing parts supplied by reference TRBV5-1 and TRBJ2-5, is KAGVTQTPRYLIKTRGQQVTLSCSPISGHRSVSWYQQTPGQGLQFLFEYFSETQRNKGNFPGRFSGRQFSNSRSEMNVSTLELGDSALYLCASSLASGTSFGETQYFGPGTRLLVL.

The chain is built from TRBV27 and TRBJ1-2, with 10 bases lining up with TRBD1. V trimming: 8 bases; J trimming: 8 bases; junction bases outside the gene matches: 8. The CDR3 runs to 13 residues. Per germline, CDR1 MNHEY and CDR2 SMNVEV (reference sequence). For the CDR3, the DNA is TGTGCCAGCGGCCCCGGGACAGGGGCAGGCTACACCTTC. Its translation is CASGPGTGAGYTF.

This clone was recorded once. The chain recombines TRBV7-9 with TRBJ1-5, with a possible D match to TRBD1 (6 bases). There are 14 residues in the CDR3. Germline V gene lookup returns CDR1 SEHNR and CDR2 FQNEAQ (reference sequence). Trimming took off 6 bases at V and 2 bases at J, with 11 bases between the two ends. CDR3 sequence reads: CASSSAGGNQPQHF. Written as DNA, the CDR3 is TGTGCCAGCAGTTCGGCAGGGGGCAATCAGCCCCAGCATTTT.

The chain employs TRBV5-1 and TRBJ2-2; TRBD2 matches 11 bases. This CDR3 has 16 amino acids. V shed 1 base and J 1 base; nucleotides not matched to a gene: 0. Germline V gene lookup returns CDR1 SGHRS and CDR2 YFSETQ. Here the CDR3 DNA reads TGCGCCAGCAGCTTGCTAGCGGGGGGGAACACCGGGGAGCTGTTTTTT. Its translation is CASSLLAGGNTGELFF.

This clone was recorded once. The V and J genes are TRBV28 and TRBJ2-1; D perhaps matches TRBD1 (5 bases). This CDR3 contains 14 residues. The V gene's germline CDR1 is MDHEN and CDR2 SYDVKM. V was shortened by 4 bases and J by 2 bases, with 9 bases between the two germline ends. The CDR3 sequence is CASSSRTPYNEQFF. The DNA for the CDR3 is TGTGCCAGCAGTTCCCGGACACCCTACAATGAGCAGTTCTTC.

This CDR3 reads CASRPQGPGELFF. The DNA of the CDR3 is TGTGCCAGCAGACCTCAGGGGCCCGGGGAGCTGTTTTTT. The chain employs TRBV11-2 and TRBJ2-2, with a weak D call TRBD1 (6 bases). This CDR3 comprises 13 residues. The V end was cut by 6 bases, the J end by 6 bases, with 11 bases between. Germline CDR1 is SGHAT and CDR2 is FQNNGV.

This rearrangement joins TRBV4-1 to TRBJ2-7; maybe TRBD2 (6 bases). V gave up 0 bases and J gave up 2 bases, with 11 bases separating them. The V gene's germline CDR1 is MGHRA and CDR2 YSYEKL. CDR3 length: 15 amino acids. The chain's CDR3 is CASSQDTGDPYEQYF. As DNA, the CDR3 is TGCGCCAGCAGCCAAGATACGGGGGACCCCTACGAGCAGTACTTC.

The chain combines TRBV29-1 with TRBJ1-2; a possible D gene is TRBD1 (5 bases). The CDR3 totals 13 residues. Germline CDR1 and CDR2: SQVTM and ANQGSEA. With 3 bases removed from V and 4 bases from J, the gap between germline ends came to 12 bases. CDR3 DNA sequence: TGCAGCGTTGACCCGACAGAGACCTATGGCTACACCTTC. It specifies CSVDPTETYGYTF.

The chain has TRBV10-3 and TRBJ2-3; D perhaps matches TRBD2 (6 bases). Germline CDR1 and CDR2: ENHRY and SYGVKD. Trimming cost V 6 bases and J 1 base, with 17 bases left between them. CDR3 length equals 16 residues. The chain's CDR3 is CAIRVPGGAGTDTQYF. The CDR3 region has the DNA TGTGCCATCAGAGTTCCCGGAGGGGCTGGCACAGATACGCAGTATTTT.

The chain couples TRBV6-1 to TRBJ2-7; the D is unclear. CDR1 is MNHNS and CDR2 is SASEGT in the germline V gene. Deletions cut 2 bases from V and 2 bases from J, with 13 bases between. CDR3 length: 15 amino acids. The DNA of the CDR3 is TGTGCCAGCAGTGAAACCCACGCACAACCCTACGAGCAGTACTTC. Translation: CASSETHAQPYEQYF.

This clone was seen only once. The V call is TRBV2, the J call TRBJ2-3, with D tentatively TRBD1 (5 bases). The CDR3 is 13 residues long. Trimming shortened V by 0 bases and J by 9 bases, and 10 bases separated the two germline ends. CDR1 and CDR2 (germline): SNHLY, FYNNEI. DNA for the CDR3: TGTGCCAGCAGTGAAGCGCGACAGTTAACGCAGTATTTT. Translating it yields CASSEARQLTQYF.

V is TRBV18 and J is TRBJ1-6; no clear D gene. V lost 3 bases and J lost 8, with 17 bases in between. This CDR3 contains 16 residues. Germline V lookup: CDR1 KGHSH, CDR2 LQKENI. CDR3 sequence (DNA): TGTGCCAGCTCACCGAACCTCTCCCGCGGCGATTCACCCCTCCACTTT. It codes for CASSPNLSRGDSPLHF. Filled out from reference TRBV18 and TRBJ1-6, the complete variable domain reads NAGVMQNPRHLVRRRGQEARLRCSPMKGHSHVYWYRQLPEEGLKFMVYLQKENIIDESGMPKERFSAEFPKEGPSILRIQQVVRGDSAAYFCASSPNLSRGDSPLHFGNGTRLTVT.

This rearrangement joins TRBV10-1 to TRBJ2-1; tentatively, D is TRBD2 (6 bases). CDR3 length: 13 residues. V dropped 8 bases and J dropped 5 bases, with 13 bases sitting between them. Germline CDR1 reads WNHNN; CDR2 reads SYGVQD (reference sequence). CDR3 DNA sequence: TGCGCCAGCTCCCGGGGGAATAACAATGAGCAGTTCTTC. Translating it yields CASSRGNNNEQFF.

The chain recombines TRBV11-2 with TRBJ1-5, with a weak D call TRBD1 (5 bases). Germline V gene sequence: CDR1 SGHAT, CDR2 FQNNGV. Trimming cost V 4 bases and J 6 bases, with 19 bases left between them. The length of the CDR3 is 16 residues. The CDR3: CASSSIGGVGGQPQHF. The CDR3 bases are TGTGCCAGCAGCTCGATAGGCGGGGTTGGGGGTCAGCCCCAGCATTTT.

CDR3 coding DNA: TGTGCCAGCAGTGGACGGGGACTAGCGGGGGGACAGAACACCGGGGAGCTGTTTTTT. Its translation is CASSGRGLAGGQNTGELFF. This chain joins TRBV6-1 and TRBJ2-2; 15 bases map to TRBD2. The V and J ends lost 4 bases and 1 base, in that order; junction bases with no gene match: 7. CDR3 length equals 19 residues. Germline CDR1 and CDR2: MNHNS and SASEGT.

This sequence joins TRBV28 and TRBJ2-3; D might be TRBD2 (6 bases). The CDR3 consists of 14 residues. Germline V gene sequence: CDR1 MDHEN, CDR2 SYDVKM. Trimming removed 7 bases from V and 4 bases from J, with 15 bases in between. CDR3 nucleotide sequence: TGTGCCAGCACCTACGGCGGGGACCCAGATACGCAGTATTTT. It translates to CASTYGGDPDTQYF.

The V gene is TRBV4-3, the J gene TRBJ2-1, with 8 positions matching TRBD1. After removal of 0 bases from V and 9 bases from J, the junction contained 7 bases not matched to a gene. The germline V gene has CDR1 LGHNA and CDR2 YSLEER. CDR3 length: 15 residues. The CDR3 reads CASSQDGTGGLEQFF. CDR3 coding DNA: TGCGCCAGCAGCCAAGATGGAACAGGGGGGCTTGAGCAGTTCTTC.

The chain employs TRBV28 and TRBJ1-6; D not resolved. The V end lost 2 bases, the J end lost 4 bases, and 3 bases lay between the germline ends. This CDR3 is built from 13 residues. Germline V gene data show CDR1 as MDHEN and CDR2 as SYDVKM. The CDR3 reads CASSLVYNSPLHF. DNA of the CDR3: TGTGCCAGCAGTTTAGTATATAATTCACCCCTCCACTTT.

The chain uses TRBV4-3 and TRBJ2-3, with 11 bases fitting TRBD2. V lost 3 bases, J lost 5 bases, and 10 bases stayed unmatched. Germline V CDR1 and CDR2: LGHNA, YSLEER. The CDR3 contains 17 residues. The CDR3 sequence is CASSHAGASGGLDTQYF. CDR3 DNA: TGCGCCAGCAGCCACGCTGGGGCTAGCGGGGGGTTAGATACGCAGTATTTT.

The chain combines TRBV28 with TRBJ1-3, with TRBD1 as a possible D gene (5 bases). Germline V gene data show CDR1 as MDHEN and CDR2 as SYDVKM. This CDR3 has 17 amino acids. The ends were cut back, 2 bases at V and 2 bases at J, with 16 bases in the middle. The CDR3 loop reads CASSLVAGRPTGNTIYF. The CDR3 region has the DNA TGTGCCAGCAGTTTAGTAGCAGGGCGGCCCACTGGAAACACCATATATTTT.

This chain uses TRBV2 with TRBJ1-4, with 8 bases aligning to TRBD1. The CDR3 totals 16 residues. After removal of 4 bases from V and 8 bases from J, the junction contained 12 bases not matched to a gene. Per germline, CDR1 SNHLY and CDR2 FYNNEI. The CDR3 bases are TGTGCCAGCAGTGGGTTCCTGGACAGGGCCGAGGAAAAACTGTTTTTT. Translated, it gives CASSGFLDRAEEKLFF.

The chain carries TRBV6-5 and TRBJ2-1; 7 bases are a match to TRBD2. Germline-derived CDR1 and CDR2 are MNHEY and SVGAGI. Trimming cost V 10 bases and J 8 bases; bases outside gene matches: 11. This CDR3 contains 13 residues. The CDR3 DNA reads TGTGCCATTGGCCCCCGGGCGGGGGATGAGCAGTTCTTC. Protein sequence: CAIGPRAGDEQFF.